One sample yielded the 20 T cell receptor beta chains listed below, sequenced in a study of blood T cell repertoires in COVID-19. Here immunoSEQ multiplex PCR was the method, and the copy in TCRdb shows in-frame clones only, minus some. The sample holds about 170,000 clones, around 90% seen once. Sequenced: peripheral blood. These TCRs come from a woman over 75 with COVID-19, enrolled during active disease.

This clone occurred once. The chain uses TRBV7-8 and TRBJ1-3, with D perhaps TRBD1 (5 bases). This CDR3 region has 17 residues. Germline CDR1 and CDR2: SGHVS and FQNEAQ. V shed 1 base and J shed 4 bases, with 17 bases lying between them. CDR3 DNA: TGTGCCAGCAGCTTAGGATCGGTGTCCACAGGAGGAAACACCATATATTTT. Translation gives CASSLGSVSTGGNTIYF.

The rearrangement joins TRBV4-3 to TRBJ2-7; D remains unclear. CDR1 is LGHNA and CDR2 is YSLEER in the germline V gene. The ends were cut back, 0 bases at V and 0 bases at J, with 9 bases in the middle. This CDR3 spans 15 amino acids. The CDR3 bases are TGCGCCAGCAGCCAAGATTGGCAGGACTCCTACGAGCAGTACTTC. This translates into CASSQDWQDSYEQYF.

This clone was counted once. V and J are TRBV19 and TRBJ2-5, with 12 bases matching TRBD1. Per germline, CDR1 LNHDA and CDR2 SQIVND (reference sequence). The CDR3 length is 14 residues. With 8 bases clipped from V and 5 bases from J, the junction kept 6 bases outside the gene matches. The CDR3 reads CASGTGGAGETQYF. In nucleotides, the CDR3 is TGTGCCAGTGGGACAGGGGGCGCGGGGGAGACCCAGTACTTC.

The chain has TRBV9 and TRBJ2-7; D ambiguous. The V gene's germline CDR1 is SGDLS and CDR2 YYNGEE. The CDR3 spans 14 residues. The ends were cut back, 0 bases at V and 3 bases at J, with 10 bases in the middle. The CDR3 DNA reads TGTGCCAGCAGCGTAGAACCCGGGTTCTACGAGCAGTACTTC. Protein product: CASSVEPGFYEQYF.

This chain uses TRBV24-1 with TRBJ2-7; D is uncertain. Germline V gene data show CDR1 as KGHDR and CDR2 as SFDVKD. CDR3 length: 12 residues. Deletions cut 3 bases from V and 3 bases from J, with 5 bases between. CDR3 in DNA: TGTGCCACCAGTGATCAGTTCTACGAGCAGTACTTC. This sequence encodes CATSDQFYEQYF.

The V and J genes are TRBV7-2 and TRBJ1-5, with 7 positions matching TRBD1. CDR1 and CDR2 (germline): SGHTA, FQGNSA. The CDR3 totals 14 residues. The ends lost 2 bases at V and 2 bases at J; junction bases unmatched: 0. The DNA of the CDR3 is TGTGCCAGCAGCTTACAGGGGGGCAATCAGCCCCAGCATTTT. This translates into CASSLQGGNQPQHF.

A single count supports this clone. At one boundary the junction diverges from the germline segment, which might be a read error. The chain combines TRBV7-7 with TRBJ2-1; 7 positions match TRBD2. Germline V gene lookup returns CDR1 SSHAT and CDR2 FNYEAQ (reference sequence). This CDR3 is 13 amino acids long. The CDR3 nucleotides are TGTGCTAGCAGCCCGGCGGGGGTCAATGAGCAGTTCTTC. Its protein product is CASSPAGVNEQFF.

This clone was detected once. CDR3 protein: CASSPLREFYYGYTF. The CDR3 DNA reads TGTGCCAGCAGCCCCCTCCGGGAGTTCTACTATGGCTACACCTTC. This chain uses TRBV7-9 with TRBJ1-2; no clear D gene. The CDR3 covers 15 residues. CDR1 and CDR2 (germline): SEHNR, FQNEAQ (reference sequence). Trimming removed 5 bases from V and 3 bases from J, with 16 bases in between. The full variable domain, completed using reference TRBV7-9 and TRBJ1-2, is DTGVSQNPRHKITKRGQNVTFRCDPISEHNRLYWYRQTLGQGPEFLTYFQNEAQLEKSRLLSDRFSAERPKGSFSTLEIQRTEQGDSAMYLCASSPLREFYYGYTFGSGTRLTVV.

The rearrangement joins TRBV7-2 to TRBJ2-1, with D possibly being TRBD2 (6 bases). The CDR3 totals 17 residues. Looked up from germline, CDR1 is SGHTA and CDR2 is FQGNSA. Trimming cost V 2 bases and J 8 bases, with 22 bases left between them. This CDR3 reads CASSLWPGGGKVDEQFF. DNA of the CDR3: TGTGCCAGCAGCTTATGGCCAGGAGGCGGGAAGGTCGATGAGCAGTTCTTC.

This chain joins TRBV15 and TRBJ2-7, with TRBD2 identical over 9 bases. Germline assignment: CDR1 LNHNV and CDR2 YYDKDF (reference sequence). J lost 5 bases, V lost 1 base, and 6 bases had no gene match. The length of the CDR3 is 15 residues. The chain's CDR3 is CATSRGGSGRDEQYF. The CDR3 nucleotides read TGTGCCACCAGCAGAGGGGGTAGCGGGAGAGACGAGCAGTACTTC.

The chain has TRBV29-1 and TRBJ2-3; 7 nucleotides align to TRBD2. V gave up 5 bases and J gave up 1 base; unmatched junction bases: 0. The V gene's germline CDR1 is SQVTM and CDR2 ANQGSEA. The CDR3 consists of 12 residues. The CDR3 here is CSVREGTDTQYF. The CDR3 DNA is TGCAGCGTTCGGGAGGGCACAGATACGCAGTATTTT.

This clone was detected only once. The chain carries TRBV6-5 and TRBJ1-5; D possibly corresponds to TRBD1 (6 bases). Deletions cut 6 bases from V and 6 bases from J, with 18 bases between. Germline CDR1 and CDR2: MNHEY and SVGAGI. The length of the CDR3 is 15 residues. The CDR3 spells CASSVGAGVGQPQHF. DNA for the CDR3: TGTGCCAGCAGCGTGGGCGCAGGGGTAGGTCAGCCCCAGCATTTT.

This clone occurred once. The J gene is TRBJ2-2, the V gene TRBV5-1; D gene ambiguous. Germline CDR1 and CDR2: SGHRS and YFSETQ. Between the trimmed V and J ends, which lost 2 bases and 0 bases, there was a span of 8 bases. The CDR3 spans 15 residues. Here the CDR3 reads CASSFQATNTGELFF. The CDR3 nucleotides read TGCGCCAGCAGCTTTCAGGCGACGAACACCGGGGAGCTGTTTTTT.

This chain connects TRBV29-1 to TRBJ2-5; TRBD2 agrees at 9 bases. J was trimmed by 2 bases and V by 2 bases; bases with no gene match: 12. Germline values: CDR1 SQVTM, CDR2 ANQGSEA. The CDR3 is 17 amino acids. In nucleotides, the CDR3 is TGCAGCGTTGAACGACGATACCGCCTAGCGGGGCAAGAGACCCAGTACTTC. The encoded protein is CSVERRYRLAGQETQYF. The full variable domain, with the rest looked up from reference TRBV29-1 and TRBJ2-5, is SAVISQKPSRDICQRGTSLTIQCQVDSQVTMMFWYRQQPGQSLTLIATANQGSEATYESGFVIDKFPISRPNLTFSTLTVSNMSPEDSSIYLCSVERRYRLAGQETQYFGPGTRLLVL.

CDR3 sequence: CASSLQGNNSPLHF. CDR3 DNA sequence: TGTGCCAGCAGCCTACAGGGCAATAATTCACCCCTCCACTTT. The chain combines TRBV7-9 with TRBJ1-6; TRBD1 is a possible D gene (6 bases). V was cut by 5 bases and J by 5 bases, with 10 bases left in between. The CDR3 is made up of 14 amino acids. Per germline, CDR1 SEHNR and CDR2 FQNEAQ (reference sequence). The whole variable domain, remainder taken from reference TRBV7-9 and TRBJ1-6, is DTGVSQNPRHKITKRGQNVTFRCDPISEHNRLYWYRQTLGQGPEFLTYFQNEAQLEKSRLLSDRFSAERPKGSFSTLEIQRTEQGDSAMYLCASSLQGNNSPLHFGNGTRLTVT.

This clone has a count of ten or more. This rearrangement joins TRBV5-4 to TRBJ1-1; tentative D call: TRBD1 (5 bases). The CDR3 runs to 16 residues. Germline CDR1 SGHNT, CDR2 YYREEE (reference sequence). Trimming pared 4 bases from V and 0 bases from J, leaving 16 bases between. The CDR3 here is CASSPEARGLNTEAFF. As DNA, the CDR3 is TGTGCCAGCAGCCCTGAGGCCCGGGGGTTGAACACTGAAGCTTTCTTT.

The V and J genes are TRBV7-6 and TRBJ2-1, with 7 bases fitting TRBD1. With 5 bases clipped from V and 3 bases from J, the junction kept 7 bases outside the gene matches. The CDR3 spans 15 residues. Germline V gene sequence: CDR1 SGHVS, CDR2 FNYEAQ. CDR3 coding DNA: TGTGCCAGCAGCAGATCGACAGGGCACTACAATGAGCAGTTCTTC. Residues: CASSRSTGHYNEQFF. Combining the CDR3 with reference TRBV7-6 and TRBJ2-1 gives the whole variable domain GAGVSQSPRYKVTKRGQDVALRCDPISGHVSLYWYRQALGQGPEFLTYFNYEAQQDKSGLPNDRFSAERPEGSISTLTIQRTEQRDSAMYRCASSRSTGHYNEQFFGPGTRLTVL.

CDR3 sequence reads: CASSQLAGGLDTQYF. The CDR3 region has the DNA TGTGCCAGCAGCCAACTAGCGGGAGGTCTCGATACGCAGTATTTT. This sequence joins TRBV4-2 and TRBJ2-3; 11 bases are shared with TRBD2. Germline trimming cut 2 bases from V and 6 bases from J; bases unmatched to any gene: 4. The germline CDR1 and CDR2 sequences are LGHNA and YNFKEQ. The CDR3 covers 15 residues.

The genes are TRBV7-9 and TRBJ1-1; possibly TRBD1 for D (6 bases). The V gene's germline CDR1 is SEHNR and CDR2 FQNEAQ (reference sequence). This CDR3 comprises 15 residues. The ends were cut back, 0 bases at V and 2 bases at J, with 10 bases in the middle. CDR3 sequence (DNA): TGTGCCAGCAGCTTAGCAGGGGGATACAACACTGAAGCTTTCTTT. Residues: CASSLAGGYNTEAFF. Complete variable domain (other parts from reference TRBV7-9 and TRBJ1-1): DTGVSQNPRHKITKRGQNVTFRCDPISEHNRLYWYRQTLGQGPEFLTYFQNEAQLEKSRLLSDRFSAERPKGSFSTLEIQRTEQGDSAMYLCASSLAGGYNTEAFFGQGTRLTVV.

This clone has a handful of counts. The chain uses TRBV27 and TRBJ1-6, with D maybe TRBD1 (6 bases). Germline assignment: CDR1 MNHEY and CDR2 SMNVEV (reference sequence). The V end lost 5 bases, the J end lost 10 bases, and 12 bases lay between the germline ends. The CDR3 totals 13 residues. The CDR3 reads CASSTTGWSPLHF. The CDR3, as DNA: TGTGCCAGCAGTACAACAGGGTGGTCACCCCTCCACTTT.